This T cell receptor (beta chain) comes out of a study of T cell repertoires in cytomegalovirus infection. Overall study: Public TCR beta signatures indicated both CMV infection and matching HLA type.

In its sample, this clonotype was seen a few times. The target antigen is unknown. MiXCR, run by TCRdb on the reads, gives a single entry per CDR3 protein. The table shows approximately 390,000 distinct CDR3 sequences, with about 32% occurring only once. From germline, CDR1 is LNHDA and CDR2 SQIVND (reference sequence). The length of the CDR3 is 14 residues. Trimming took off 3 bases at V and 5 bases at J, with 13 bases between the two ends. Points from the study as a whole: Across the ex vivo response, the dominant clonotypes were HLA-C-restricted CMV-specific TCR beta clonotypes.

The TCR was taken from a human donor in good health (CMV status not recorded). Some clones in this sample may be carry-over from other donors' samples. The rearrangement uses TRBV19 and TRBJ1-2; D is possibly TRBD1 (5 bases). Sequenced here: cultured PBMCs, sampled from culture after CMV antigen stimulation. The CDR3 DNA reads as TGTGCCAGTAGTATGACAGATAGAGCTTATGGCTACACCTTC. This gives the protein CASSMTDRAYGYTF.